This TCR beta chain was identified in a study of T cell responses to AZD1222 COVID-19 vaccine (dated by TCRdb to the early 2020s). Study-wide context: Because spike-specific TCR depth and breadth did not differ between the two schedules, AZD1222 recipients who got a second dose at roughly 4 weeks were pooled with those who got a second dose at roughly 12 weeks. A total of 230 to 250 trial participants underwent TCR sequencing, of whom more than 200 had received two doses of AZD1222 and around 25 had received two doses of the MenACWY control vaccine. Trial participants were enrolled by age into subgroups of 18-55, 56-69 and 70-plus years, and roughly 150, 30 and 60 TCR-sequenced participants, respectively, were included in these subgroups. Overall study outcomes, separate from this receptor: In the small 56-69-year group, the increase in depth fell short of significance, most likely because of low power. The vaccine-associated CD4 TCRs covered the entire spike protein, and the dominant responses fell in regions 160-218 and 743-854. Only a handful of AZD1222 recipients were SARS-CoV-2 seropositive at baseline, limiting conclusions about previously exposed vaccinees. Reportedly, close to half of the unique spike-specific TCRs recognized epitopes lying outside the regions that are mutated in the B.1.351 and B.1.1.7 variants. Spike-specific TCR breadth and depth rose significantly after two AZD1222 doses compared with day 0 and with MenACWY recipients. Most participants were white British and females outnumbered males, and the authors suggested that clonal diversity may have been underestimated. Because no day 14 peak-response samples were available, repertoires were characterized only after the peak T cell response.

The CDR3 regions of human TCRbeta chains were subjected to immunosequencing. In the source study's methods: Repertoire TCRs were checked for matches against a reference library of SARS-CoV-2-specific TCRs that had been generated using the MIRA antigen-specificity platform. Breadth meant the fraction of unique TCRs that were SARS-CoV-2-associated, whereas depth meant the fraction of total T cells that were SARS-CoV-2-associated. Using the MIRA data, every spike-specific TCR was mapped to the spike region that the TCR reacted to and assigned to either a CD4 or a CD8 class. Log10-transformed breadth and depth values were compared by one-way ANOVA with Sidak's multiple comparisons tests. TCRdb obtained this table from immuneACCESS and retained in-frame rearrangements with V and J assigned. These tables miss some clones; where compared with another copy, unresolved V genes account for less than half of the shortfall, and the remainder is unexplained. D and trimming were read from the DNA, whereas the V and J calls and clone size are those reported in that table. This sample gives approximately 130,000 clones in total; approximately 94% of them show up just once. 3.1% of the sample goes to the ten largest clones.

For this clone: The antigen it recognizes is unknown. No per-base quality is available; no much larger clone lies one base away.

CDR1 and CDR2, per the germline V gene, are MDHEN and SYDVKM. Including cysteine and phenylalanine, the CDR3 has 11 amino acids. Only CDR3 DNA remains: 33 bases, in frame from the first base. V is reduced by 1 base and J by 7 bases, leaving a spacing of 4 bases between them. The sample's time point label, decoded: baseline before first vaccination. Samples from vaccinated people were obtained from the UK trials COV001 and COV002, which included a single-blind randomized controlled phase 2/3 trial of AZD1222 (ChAdOx1 nCoV-19) in healthy adults. For TCRbeta chain sequencing, PBMC samples from trial participants were taken at day 0 and at day 28 after the second dose.

The starting material was peripheral blood, obtained on day 0 of AZD1222 vaccination. This TCR came from an adult in good health. The chain uses TRBV28 and TRBJ1-1, with no reliable assignment of the D segment. DNA sequence: TGTGCCAGCAGTTTATACAGTGAAGCTTTCTTT. Its protein is CASSLYSEAFF.